This TCR beta chain was retrieved from a study of Graves' ophthalmopathy and Graves' hyperthyroidism. The sequenced template was RNA, covering the TCR beta CDR3 region. HTBI-primed RT-PCR formed the first round, and a multiplex PCR formed the second. TCRdb reanalysed the multiplex PCR reads using MiXCR and keeps one entry per CDR3 protein. Of over a million distinct CDR3 sequences in the sample, about two fifths were seen once. This clonotype was detected many times. Other autoimmune diseases, uncontrolled infections, pregnancy or lactation ruled patients out of participation. Germline loops: CDR1 SGHRS, CDR2 YFSETQ. CDR3 length: 11 amino acids. Germline trimming cut 2 bases from V and 9 bases from J; bases unmatched to any gene: 2.

The receptor's source is an adult man with Graves' hyperthyroidism. Source material: peripheral blood or thyroid tissue (not recorded which). The chain uses TRBV5-1 and TRBJ2-7; 7 bases are shared with TRBD1. CDR3 nucleotide sequence: TGCGCCAGCAGCTTAGGACAGGCGCAGTACTTC. Its translation is CASSLGQAQYF. Filled out from reference TRBV5-1 and TRBJ2-7, the complete variable domain reads KAGVTQTPRYLIKTRGQQVTLSCSPISGHRSVSWYQQTPGQGLQFLFEYFSETQRNKGNFPGRFSGRQFSNSRSEMNVSTLELGDSALYLCASSLGQAQYFGPGTRLTVT.